This TCR beta chain was identified during a study of cytomegalovirus exposure and HLA in healthy donors. The study's findings and limits: TCR beta sequences numbering around 15,000 were associated with HLA alleles at 0.05 false discovery rate in a later analysis.

This PCR relied on a set of 60 Vbeta primers and 13 Jbeta primers. The method was immunoSEQ multiplex PCR; TCRdb's version includes in-frame clones alone and lacks a portion of them. The sample gives fewer than 180,000 clones, more than 65% of which show up once; around 6.3% is in the top ten. A word on this clone: The antigen remains undetermined.

The TCR was taken from a man over 45 in good health and CMV-seropositive. Source material: PBMCs.

The chain's CDR3 is CASSRTGWITGELFF. The DNA for the CDR3 is TGTGCCAGCAGCCGGACAGGGTGGATCACCGGGGAGCTGTTTTTT. The chain couples TRBV6-1 to TRBJ2-2, with 8 bases lining up with TRBD1. This CDR3 comprises 15 residues. The germline CDR1 and CDR2 sequences are MNHNS and SASEGT. Germline trimming cut 6 bases from V and 4 bases from J; bases unmatched to any gene: 7.